These 23 T cell receptor beta chains share one sample of origin, sequenced in a study of T cell responses to AZD1222 COVID-19 vaccine. Sequencing used immunoSEQ multiplex PCR; TCRdb keeps in-frame clones, though not all of them. The sample lists some 130,000 clones; roughly 92% were seen once. Sequenced material: peripheral blood, taken on day 0 of AZD1222 vaccination. Every receptor here comes from an adult in good health.

The J gene is TRBJ1-4, the V gene TRBV2; the D is unclear. This CDR3 region has 14 residues. Germline loops: CDR1 SNHLY, CDR2 FYNNEI. Deletions cut 4 bases from V and 8 bases from J, with 14 bases between. The CDR3 region has the DNA TGTGCCAGCAGTGCGCGGGCCAATCTCGAAAAACTGTTTTTT. Translation gives CASSARANLEKLFF.

This clone appeared a few times. This chain joins TRBV15 and TRBJ2-7; TRBD1 aligns across 9 bases. This CDR3 region has 12 residues. With V trimmed by 8 bases and J by 3 bases, 2 bases remained unmatched. In germline, CDR1 is LNHNV, CDR2 YYDKDF (reference sequence). CDR3 coding DNA: TGTGCCACCTCGGGACAGGGCTACGAGCAGTACTTC. Translating gives CATSGQGYEQYF.

The chain joins TRBV13 to TRBJ1-2, with a possible D match to TRBD1 (6 bases). The V and J ends lost 2 bases and 8 bases respectively, with 15 bases between them. Germline CDR1 PRHDT, CDR2 FYEKMQ (reference sequence). The CDR3 sequence is 14 residues long. This chain's CDR3 is CASSLSGAYPGYTF. In DNA, the CDR3 is TGTGCCAGCAGCTTATCAGGGGCGTATCCAGGCTACACCTTC. The complete variable domain, with remaining parts taken from reference TRBV13 and TRBJ1-2, reads AAGVIQSPRHLIKEKRETATLKCYPIPRHDTVYWYQQGPGQDPQFLISFYEKMQSDKGSIPDRFSAQQFSDYHSELNMSSLELGDSALYFCASSLSGAYPGYTFGSGTRLTVV.

The chain recombines TRBV19 with TRBJ1-6, with D hard to call. Germline lookup yields CDR1 LNHDA and CDR2 SQIVND (reference sequence). The CDR3 sequence is 14 residues long. Trimming pared 2 bases from V and 6 bases from J, leaving 8 bases between. In nucleotides, the CDR3 is TGTGCCAGTAGTATAACGGGTGCTAATTCACCCCTCCACTTT. Protein product: CASSITGANSPLHF.

This chain connects TRBV28 to TRBJ2-5; D gene ambiguous. The CDR3 sequence is 9 residues long. Trimming stripped 11 bases from V and 1 base from J, with 2 bases between. The V gene's germline CDR1 is MDHEN and CDR2 SYDVKM. CDR3 protein: CACQETQYF. The CDR3, as DNA: TGTGCCTGCCAAGAGACCCAGTACTTC. The whole variable domain, filled in from reference TRBV28 and TRBJ2-5, reads DVKVTQSSRYLVKRTGEKVFLECVQDMDHENMFWYRQDPGLGLRLIYFSYDVKMKEKGDIPEGYSVSREKKERFSLILESASTNQTSMYLCACQETQYFGPGTRLLVL.

The chain uses TRBV7-2 and TRBJ2-7, with TRBD1 matching 8 bases. V dropped 5 bases and J dropped 5; count of bases not matched to a gene: 11. CDR3 length: 15 amino acids. Germline V CDR1 and CDR2: SGHTA, FQGNSA. CDR3 DNA sequence: TGTGCCAGCAGCCTAACGGGACAGGTTAACAACGAGCAGTACTTC. This gives the protein CASSLTGQVNNEQYF.

The chain couples TRBV7-9 to TRBJ1-1; D uncertain. V lost 5 bases, J lost 1 base, and 8 bases lay in between. CDR3 length equals 13 residues. Germline assignment: CDR1 SEHNR and CDR2 FQNEAQ (reference sequence). The CDR3 here is CASSPFQNTEAFF. Written as DNA, the CDR3 is TGTGCCAGCAGCCCGTTTCAGAACACTGAAGCTTTCTTT.

The V call is TRBV29-1, the J call TRBJ1-4, with TRBD1 identical over 9 bases. CDR1 and CDR2 (germline): SQVTM, ANQGSEA. The V and J ends lost 7 bases and 7 bases, in that order; junction bases with no gene match: 4. The CDR3 sequence is 12 residues long. For the CDR3, the DNA is TGCAGCGGTCGGACAGGGGTTGAAAAACTGTTTTTT. This codes for CSGRTGVEKLFF. Together with reference TRBV29-1 and TRBJ1-4, the CDR3 gives the full variable domain: SAVISQKPSRDICQRGTSLTIQCQVDSQVTMMFWYRQQPGQSLTLIATANQGSEATYESGFVIDKFPISRPNLTFSTLTVSNMSPEDSSIYLCSGRTGVEKLFFGSGTQLSVL.

The V and J genes are TRBV5-4 and TRBJ1-2; D remains unclear. V was shortened by 1 base and J by 0 bases, with 13 bases between the two germline ends. This CDR3 spans 16 amino acids. Looked up from germline, CDR1 is SGHNT and CDR2 is YYREEE (reference sequence). DNA of the CDR3: TGTGCCAGCAGCTTGAACGCAGGATCTTCTAACTATGGCTACACCTTC. This codes for CASSLNAGSSNYGYTF.

The table lists this clone with a count of one. The genes are TRBV30 and TRBJ1-2; D gene unclear. The CDR3 has 12 residues. V lost 2 bases, J lost 6 bases, and 10 bases lay in between. The germline V gene has CDR1 GTSNPN and CDR2 SVGIG (reference sequence). CDR3 residues: CAWSRDFHGYTF. CDR3 DNA sequence: TGTGCCTGGAGTAGGGATTTCCATGGCTACACCTTC.

The CDR3 DNA reads TGCGCCAGCAGCTTAGGCGGGCCTTACAATGAGCAGTTCTTC. Its protein is CASSLGGPYNEQFF. This chain connects TRBV5-1 to TRBJ2-1, with D tentatively TRBD2 (5 bases). Trimming stripped 2 bases from V and 4 bases from J, with 10 bases between. The germline gives CDR1 SGHRS, CDR2 YFSETQ. This CDR3 is built from 14 residues.

The chain has TRBV10-3 and TRBJ2-3; 7 positions match TRBD2. The CDR3 covers 13 residues. Germline-derived CDR1 and CDR2 are ENHRY and SYGVKD. Trimming took 9 bases from V and 1 from J; bases not matched to a gene: 4. This CDR3 is CAIGAGGTDTQYF. CDR3 nucleotide sequence: TGTGCCATAGGGGCGGGGGGCACAGATACGCAGTATTTT.

The V call is TRBV20-1, the J call TRBJ1-2, with D unclear. The germline V gene encodes CDR1 DFQATT and CDR2 SNEGSKA (reference sequence). V lost 5 bases and J 9 bases, leaving 13 bases between the germline ends. The CDR3 is 11 residues long. CDR3 residues: CSAGTDGRYTF. As DNA, the CDR3 is TGCAGTGCTGGAACAGACGGACGCTACACCTTC.

The chain links TRBV21-1 to TRBJ2-2. TRBV21-1 is a pseudogene segment. This CDR3 comprises 18 residues. Here the CDR3 DNA reads TGTGCCAGCAGCAAGCCGGGAAGATTAGGGGACCACACCGGGGAGCTGTTTTTT. It is translated as CASSKPGRLGDHTGELFF.

The chain carries TRBV5-4 and TRBJ1-3; D unresolved. The V gene lost 3 bases and the J gene lost 0 bases, with 4 bases spanning the gap. The CDR3 sequence is 13 residues long. Germline CDR1 reads SGHNT; CDR2 reads YYREEE (reference sequence). The DNA of the CDR3 is TGTGCCAGCAGCTCGAGCTCTGGAAACACCATATATTTT. Amino acid sequence: CASSSSSGNTIYF.

The rearrangement joins TRBV9 to TRBJ2-7; the D gene could be TRBD1 or TRBD2 (5 bases each). This CDR3 spans 15 amino acids. Germline values: CDR1 SGDLS, CDR2 YYNGEE. The V and J ends lost 4 bases and 2 bases respectively, with 16 bases between them. The CDR3 DNA is TGTGCCAGCAGCCCCGGGACGGTCCGCACCTACGAGCAGTACTTC. Protein: CASSPGTVRTYEQYF.

The chain couples TRBV13 to TRBJ2-1; TRBD2 is a possible D gene (6 bases). The V and J ends lost 5 bases and 0 bases respectively, with 14 bases between them. Germline assignment: CDR1 PRHDT and CDR2 FYEKMQ (reference sequence). The CDR3 extends over 16 amino acids. CDR3 in DNA: TGTGCCAGCAGCCTAACCGGCGGGAACTCCTACAATGAGCAGTTCTTC. This sequence encodes CASSLTGGNSYNEQFF.

This clone was picked up one time. This chain uses TRBV30 with TRBJ1-4, with 8 bases identical to TRBD1. After removal of 0 bases from V and 6 bases from J, the junction contained 3 bases not matched to a gene. The CDR3 runs 14 residues. CDR1 is GTSNPN, CDR2 SVGIG, per germline (reference sequence). In DNA form, the CDR3 reads TGTGCCTGGAGTGTAGGGACAGGTTATGAAAAACTGTTTTTT. It codes for CAWSVGTGYEKLFF.

The chain joins TRBV18 to TRBJ2-7; 12 bases align to TRBD2. This CDR3 is 15 amino acids long. J was trimmed by 1 base and V by 3 bases; bases with no gene match: 1. The germline gives CDR1 KGHSH, CDR2 LQKENI. CDR3 coding DNA: TGTGCCAGCTCACCGACTAGCGGGAGATCCTACGAGCAGTACTTC. Translating it yields CASSPTSGRSYEQYF.

The chain carries TRBV10-2 and TRBJ2-1; unclear D gene. The CDR3 is 12 residues long. V was trimmed by 0 bases and J by 9 bases, leaving 6 bases between them. CDR1 is WSHSY and CDR2 is SAAADI in the germline V gene. The CDR3 reads CASSESNGEQFF. CDR3 bases: TGCGCCAGCAGTGAGTCGAATGGTGAGCAGTTCTTC.

V usage is TRBV7-8 and J usage is TRBJ1-2; a possible D gene is TRBD1 (6 bases). The CDR3 extends over 14 amino acids. The germline CDR1 and CDR2 sequences are SGHVS and FQNEAQ. The V end was cut by 2 bases, the J end by 7 bases, with 14 bases between. CDR3 sequence (DNA): TGTGCCAGCAGCTTACCAGCAGGGGCGGGTGGCTACACCTTC. It codes for CASSLPAGAGGYTF.

The chain has TRBV7-9 and TRBJ2-2, with a possible D match to TRBD2 (5 bases). In germline, CDR1 is SEHNR, CDR2 FQNEAQ (reference sequence). V lost 3 bases and J lost 6, with 11 bases in between. CDR3 size: 14 residues. The CDR3 coding sequence is TGTGCCAGCAGCTTCGTGCTGGGAGCCGGGGAGCTGTTTTTT. Translated: CASSFVLGAGELFF.

This chain links TRBV6-4 with TRBJ2-5; D is possibly TRBD1 (6 bases). V was cut by 9 bases and J by 2 bases, with 16 bases left in between. CDR3 length: 14 residues. Germline values: CDR1 MRHNA, CDR2 SNTAGT. CDR3 residues: CASTTKDRQETQYF. CDR3 DNA: TGTGCCAGTACGACCAAGGACAGACAAGAGACCCAGTACTTC.